The next 27 T cell receptor beta chains were all read from a single sample in a study of blood T cell repertoires in COVID-19. Profiled with immunoSEQ multiplex PCR; TCRdb holds only in-frame clones, not every one. The repertoire consists of about 170,000 clones, with around nine tenths occurring once and the leading ten covering roughly 2%. The sample was peripheral blood. Receptors originate from a man in his fifties or sixties who had recovered from COVID-19.

The CDR3 is CASTGQGAGTGELFF. The CDR3 nucleotides are TGTGCCAGCACTGGACAGGGGGCGGGAACCGGGGAGCTGTTTTTT. V is TRBV2 and J is TRBJ2-2, with 11 bases that match TRBD1. The CDR3 is 15 residues long. Germline-derived CDR1 and CDR2 are SNHLY and FYNNEI. V was clipped by 7 bases and J by 5 bases; unmatched bases: 6. Full variable domain (remainder filled in from reference TRBV2 and TRBJ2-2): EPEVTQTPSHQVTQMGQEVILRCVPISNHLYFYWYRQILGQKVEFLVSFYNNEISEKSEIFDDQFSVERPDGSNFTLKIRSTKLEDSAMYFCASTGQGAGTGELFFGEGSRLTVL.

This chain uses TRBV4-3 with TRBJ2-7, with 10 bases lining up with TRBD1. The CDR3 contains 15 residues. V trimming: 0 bases; J trimming: 4 bases; junction bases outside the gene matches: 3. Germline loops: CDR1 LGHNA, CDR2 YSLEER. Here the CDR3 reads CASSQDDRGRYEQYF. Written as DNA, the CDR3 is TGCGCCAGCAGCCAAGATGACAGGGGGCGGTACGAGCAGTACTTC.

V and J are TRBV9 and TRBJ1-1, with D possibly TRBD1 on 5 matching bases. This CDR3 spans 14 amino acids. Trimming left V 0 bases short and J 8 bases short, with 14 bases between. Germline CDR1 is SGDLS and CDR2 is YYNGEE. DNA of the CDR3: TGTGCCAGCAGCGTAGAGGTGACAGCTAGAGAAGCTTTCTTT. Translating gives CASSVEVTAREAFF.

The rearrangement uses TRBV19 and TRBJ1-2, with 10 bases lining up with TRBD1. This CDR3 region has 14 residues. Looked up from germline, CDR1 is LNHDA and CDR2 is SQIVND (reference sequence). The V and J ends lost 3 bases and 4 bases, in that order; junction bases with no gene match: 2. CDR3 DNA: TGTGCCAGTAGTATTCGGACAGGGGGCTATGGCTACACCTTC. It yields the protein CASSIRTGGYGYTF.

This clone was recorded only once. The J gene is TRBJ2-1, the V gene TRBV7-7, with 14 positions matching TRBD2. V dropped 5 bases and J dropped 4; count of bases not matched to a gene: 4. The V gene's germline CDR1 is SSHAT and CDR2 FNYEAQ (reference sequence). The CDR3 is made up of 16 amino acids. The CDR3 protein is CASSQRLAGGYNEQFF. In DNA form, the CDR3 reads TGTGCCAGCAGCCAGAGACTAGCGGGAGGGTACAATGAGCAGTTCTTC.

This rearrangement joins TRBV3-1 (or the pseudogene TRBV3-2) to TRBJ2-1; the match to TRBD2 covers 8 bases. V lost 0 bases and J lost 0; bases outside the gene matches: 7. CDR3 length: 18 amino acids. Germline lookup yields CDR1 LGHDT and CDR2 YNNKEL (reference sequence). The CDR3 loop is CASSQDGLALSSYNEQFF. For the CDR3, the DNA is TGTGCCAGCAGCCAAGATGGACTAGCTCTGAGCTCCTACAATGAGCAGTTCTTC.

The chain recombines TRBV30 with TRBJ1-5; TRBD1 matches at 8 bases. J gave up 7 bases and V 2 bases, and 7 bases lay outside the gene matches. CDR3 size: 14 residues. The germline V gene encodes CDR1 GTSNPN and CDR2 SVGIG (reference sequence). The CDR3 protein is CAWSRDRGAQPQHF. CDR3 DNA: TGTGCCTGGAGTAGAGACAGGGGAGCGCAGCCCCAGCATTTT.

This clone was observed a few times. The chain links TRBV5-1 to TRBJ1-1; 10 bases align to TRBD1. From germline, CDR1 is SGHRS and CDR2 YFSETQ. J was trimmed by 0 bases and V by 4 bases; bases with no gene match: 3. This CDR3 contains 15 residues. The CDR3 sequence is CASSTTGGMNTEAFF. CDR3 DNA: TGCGCCAGCAGCACGACAGGGGGCATGAACACTGAAGCTTTCTTT.

This clone was seen just once. The chain links TRBV24-1 to TRBJ1-5; D not resolved. Germline V CDR1 and CDR2: KGHDR, SFDVKD. The CDR3 extends over 14 amino acids. Deletions cut 4 bases from V and 0 bases from J, with 6 bases between. The CDR3 nucleotides read TGTGCCACCAGTGAGCGGTATAGCAATCAGCCCCAGCATTTT. It yields the protein CATSERYSNQPQHF.

This chain joins TRBV19 and TRBJ2-4; D gene uncertain. Trimming removed 5 bases from V and 1 base from J, with 15 bases in between. The CDR3 is 16 amino acids. Germline CDR1 reads LNHDA; CDR2 reads SQIVND (reference sequence). CDR3 nucleotides: TGTGCCAGTAGTCGCGATCTCCCCTCCGCCAAAAACATTCAGTACTTC. This encodes CASSRDLPSAKNIQYF.

The chain employs TRBV6-6 and TRBJ1-2; D is unclear. Germline V gene sequence: CDR1 MNHNY, CDR2 SVGAGI (reference sequence). Trimming removed 3 bases from V and 0 bases from J, with 8 bases in between. The CDR3 has 14 amino acids. The CDR3 DNA reads TGTGCCAGCAGTTATGGTACAGCTAACTATGGCTACACCTTC. It encodes CASSYGTANYGYTF.

The chain employs TRBV18 and TRBJ2-3; 11 bases fit TRBD2. V lost 0 bases and J lost 3; bases outside the gene matches: 8. The CDR3 totals 18 residues. The germline V gene encodes CDR1 KGHSH and CDR2 LQKENI. The CDR3 DNA is TGTGCCAGCTCACCACCGTCGATAGCGGGGGGGGCGACAGATACGCAGTATTTT. Translated, it gives CASSPPSIAGGATDTQYF.

This chain connects TRBV12-5 to TRBJ2-7; 8 positions match TRBD1. Unmatched junction bases numbered 6, after V lost 8 bases and J lost 3 bases. This CDR3 spans 13 amino acids. Per germline, CDR1 LGHNT and CDR2 FRNRAP. In DNA form, the CDR3 reads TGTGCTAGTAGCCGGGACAGGCGCTACGAGCAGTACTTC. This translates into CASSRDRRYEQYF.

V and J are TRBV6-2 or TRBV6-3 and TRBJ1-1, with D possibly being TRBD1 (6 bases). This CDR3 contains 12 residues. Trimming cost V 6 bases and J 12 bases, with 17 bases left between them. CDR1 and CDR2 (germline): MNHEY, SVGEGT. The DNA for the CDR3 is TGTGCCAGCAGCACCGGGACAATCAAATCTTTCTTT. Translating it yields CASSTGTIKSFF.

The rearrangement uses TRBV5-1 and TRBJ2-5; TRBD1 matches at 11 bases. CDR1 and CDR2 from the germline V gene are SGHRS and YFSETQ. V lost 4 bases, J lost 5 bases, and 4 bases stayed unmatched. The CDR3 is 14 amino acids. In nucleotides, the CDR3 is TGCGCCAGCAGCCGGGGACAGGGGGAGGAGACCCAGTACTTC. Protein: CASSRGQGEETQYF.

This rearrangement joins TRBV9 to TRBJ2-5, with TRBD2 identical over 9 bases. V lost 0 bases to trimming and J lost 2 bases; unmatched junction nucleotides: 5. CDR1 and CDR2 from the germline V gene are SGDLS and YYNGEE. This CDR3 spans 16 amino acids. The CDR3: CASSVDPSGVQETQYF. CDR3 nucleotides: TGTGCCAGCAGCGTAGACCCTAGCGGGGTACAAGAGACCCAGTACTTC.

DNA of the CDR3: TGTGCCAGCCGACGGACAGGGGGGGAGTATTTT. Translating gives CASRRTGGEYF. The chain uses TRBV2 and TRBJ2-3; 10 positions match TRBD1. The CDR3 is made up of 11 amino acids. CDR1 is SNHLY, CDR2 FYNNEI, per germline. With V trimmed by 8 bases and J by 13 bases, 6 bases remained unmatched.

The chain carries TRBV2 and TRBJ1-2; 12 bases are shared with TRBD1. The CDR3 spans 15 residues. V lost 4 bases to trimming and J lost 8 bases; unmatched junction nucleotides: 8. Germline lookup yields CDR1 SNHLY and CDR2 FYNNEI. The CDR3 loop reads CASSVAGTGGVGYTF. The CDR3 nucleotides are TGTGCCAGCAGTGTTGCCGGGACAGGGGGCGTCGGCTACACCTTC.

The chain uses TRBV5-1 and TRBJ2-5, with 8 bases aligning to TRBD1. This CDR3 contains 16 residues. The germline CDR1 and CDR2 sequences are SGHRS and YFSETQ. J was trimmed by 0 bases and V by 2 bases; bases with no gene match: 6. The chain's CDR3 is CASSLPQGVDQETQYF. CDR3 in DNA: TGCGCCAGCAGCTTACCACAGGGGGTTGACCAAGAGACCCAGTACTTC.

V and J are TRBV6-2 or TRBV6-3 and TRBJ1-5; no definite D call. Per the germline V gene, CDR1 is MNHEY and CDR2 is SVGEGT. V lost 1 base and J lost 0, with 7 bases in between. This CDR3 has 15 residues. The CDR3 region is CASSYYGNSNQPQHF. The CDR3 DNA follows: TGTGCCAGCAGTTACTACGGGAATAGCAATCAGCCCCAGCATTTT.

J is TRBJ1-1 and V is TRBV29-1; perhaps TRBD1 as D (5 bases). The CDR3 has 15 amino acids. From germline, CDR1 is SQVTM and CDR2 ANQGSEA. V was pared by 6 bases and J by 5 bases, with 22 bases between. The CDR3 region is CSVEDSGGGRTEAFF. DNA for the CDR3: TGCAGCGTCGAGGACTCTGGGGGAGGTAGGACTGAAGCTTTCTTT.

V gene TRBV18 combines with J gene TRBJ1-5, with 8 bases fitting TRBD1. This CDR3 spans 15 amino acids. V dropped 2 bases and J dropped 5; count of bases not matched to a gene: 5. In germline, CDR1 is KGHSH, CDR2 LQKENI. CDR3 amino acids: CASSPETGGDQPQHF. The CDR3 DNA reads as TGTGCCAGCTCACCAGAAACAGGGGGGGATCAGCCCCAGCATTTT. The variable domain in full, completed from reference TRBV18 and TRBJ1-5, reads NAGVMQNPRHLVRRRGQEARLRCSPMKGHSHVYWYRQLPEEGLKFMVYLQKENIIDESGMPKERFSAEFPKEGPSILRIQQVVRGDSAAYFCASSPETGGDQPQHFGDGTRLSIL.

The chain has TRBV19 and TRBJ1-1, with TRBD1 as a possible D gene (5 bases). CDR3 length: 15 residues. The V gene lost 5 bases and the J gene lost 1 base, with 14 bases spanning the gap. The V gene's germline CDR1 is LNHDA and CDR2 SQIVND (reference sequence). The CDR3 DNA reads as TGTGCCAGTAGTGTCTACGGCGGGACGAACACTGAAGCTTTCTTT. Translation gives CASSVYGGTNTEAFF.

The V call is TRBV28, the J call TRBJ1-3; D might be TRBD1 (5 bases). Trimming took 6 bases from V and 3 from J, leaving 21 bases between them. CDR3 size: 17 residues. Germline CDR1 MDHEN, CDR2 SYDVKM. This chain's CDR3 is CASRPQPSRGLGNTIYF. In DNA, the CDR3 is TGTGCCAGCAGGCCCCAACCCTCACGGGGACTTGGAAACACCATATATTTT.

The chain is built from TRBV19 and TRBJ2-7, with TRBD1 matching over 11 bases. After removal of 5 bases from V and 6 bases from J, the junction contained 9 bases not matched to a gene. Germline CDR1 reads LNHDA; CDR2 reads SQIVND (reference sequence). The CDR3 is made up of 15 amino acids. The CDR3 loop is CASSPQDRGRIEQYF. CDR3 in DNA: TGTGCCAGTAGTCCCCAGGACAGGGGGCGGATCGAGCAGTACTTC.

The gene calls are TRBV19 and TRBJ1-2, with 7 bases aligning to TRBD1. From germline, CDR1 is LNHDA and CDR2 SQIVND (reference sequence). CDR3 length: 13 amino acids. The V segment lost 5 bases and the J segment 2 bases; nucleotides outside the gene matches: 2. Written as DNA, the CDR3 is TGTGCCAGTAGTGGACAGGCAAACTATGGCTACACCTTC. Translating it yields CASSGQANYGYTF.

The genes are TRBV9 and TRBJ2-3; TRBD2 agrees at 11 bases. V lost 6 bases, J lost 4 bases, and 13 bases stayed unmatched. This CDR3 contains 17 residues. Germline-derived CDR1 and CDR2 are SGDLS and YYNGEE. Here the CDR3 DNA reads TGTGCCAGCACCCGCCTACTTAGCGGGAGGGCCGCAGATACGCAGTATTTT. Its translation is CASTRLLSGRAADTQYF. Combining the CDR3 with reference TRBV9 and TRBJ2-3 gives the whole variable domain DSGVTQTPKHLITATGQRVTLRCSPRSGDLSVYWYQQSLDQGLQFLIQYYNGEERAKGNILERFSAQQFPDLHSELNLSSLELGDSALYFCASTRLLSGRAADTQYFGPGTRLTVL.